The present entry profiles one TCR beta chain with its context. The antigen is unknown. These data originate in a study of identical twins. Study-level results: The models systematically underestimated how much out-of-frame TCR alpha was shared in monozygotic twins. Sequences that were beta out-of-frame showed weaker excess twin sharing. One should note that invariant MAIT and iNKT cells could partly confound zero-insertion analyses.

Template switching added a universal primer site; cDNA carried unique molecular identifiers. From the 5' RACE reads, TCRdb called clonotypes with MiXCR, one entry per CDR3 protein. The sample carries 350,000 or so distinct CDR3 sequences, 7% to 9.5% recorded once. The sample was naive T cells sorted from blood. This clonotype was sampled from a woman aged 45-65 years in good health.

Here the CDR3 reads CASSQGLAGVFSTDTQYF. CDR3 sequence (DNA): TGCGCCAGCAGCCAAGGACTAGCGGGAGTTTTTAGCACAGATACGCAGTATTTT. This chain joins TRBV4-1 and TRBJ2-3, with TRBD2 matching 12 bases. The CDR3 spans 18 residues. Germline CDR1 MGHRA, CDR2 YSYEKL. V dropped 1 base and J dropped 0; count of bases not matched to a gene: 5.